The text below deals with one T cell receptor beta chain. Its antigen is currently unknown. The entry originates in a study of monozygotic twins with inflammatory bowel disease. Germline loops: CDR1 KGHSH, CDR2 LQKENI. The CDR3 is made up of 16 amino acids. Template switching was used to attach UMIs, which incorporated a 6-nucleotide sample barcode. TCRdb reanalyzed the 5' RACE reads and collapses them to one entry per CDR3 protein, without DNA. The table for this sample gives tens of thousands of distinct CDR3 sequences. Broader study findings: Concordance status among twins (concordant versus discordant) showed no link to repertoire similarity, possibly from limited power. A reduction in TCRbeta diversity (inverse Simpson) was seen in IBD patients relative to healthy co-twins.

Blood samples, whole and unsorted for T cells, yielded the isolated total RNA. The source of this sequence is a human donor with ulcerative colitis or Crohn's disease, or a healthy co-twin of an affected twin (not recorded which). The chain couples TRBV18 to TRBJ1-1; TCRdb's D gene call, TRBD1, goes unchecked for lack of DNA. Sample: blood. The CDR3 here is CASSPFARTGSTEAFF.